This T cell receptor (beta chain) originates from a study of blood T cell repertoires in COVID-19. Study details: Samples of COVID-19 (acute and convalescent) were obtained from the United States, Italy and Spain. In each case, the material was cDNA or gDNA derived from T cells, B-cell-depleted T cells, or PBMCs.

Original processing notes: From reference gene primer amplification, estimates of nucleated cell counts were derived. Clones were sequenced by immunoSEQ multiplex PCR, and TCRdb holds only the in-frame ones, with some missing. V and J calls and clone size follow that table, whereas D and trimming were derived from the DNA. Of roughly 180,000 clones listed, around 83% are singletons. Trimming at V came to 2 bases and at J to 7 bases, leaving 13 bases not matched to a gene. Germline assignment: CDR1 SGHAT and CDR2 FQNNGV. CDR3 length equals 18 residues. The rearrangement joins TRBV11-2 to TRBJ1-4, with 10 nucleotides matching TRBD1. The clonotype comes from a woman in her fifties or sixties with acute or convalescent COVID-19. The sequenced sample consisted of peripheral blood. The CDR3 reads CASSLSRDRGVWGEKLFF. CDR3 in DNA: TGTGCCAGCAGCTTAAGTAGGGACAGGGGAGTTTGGGGTGAAAAACTGTTTTTT.